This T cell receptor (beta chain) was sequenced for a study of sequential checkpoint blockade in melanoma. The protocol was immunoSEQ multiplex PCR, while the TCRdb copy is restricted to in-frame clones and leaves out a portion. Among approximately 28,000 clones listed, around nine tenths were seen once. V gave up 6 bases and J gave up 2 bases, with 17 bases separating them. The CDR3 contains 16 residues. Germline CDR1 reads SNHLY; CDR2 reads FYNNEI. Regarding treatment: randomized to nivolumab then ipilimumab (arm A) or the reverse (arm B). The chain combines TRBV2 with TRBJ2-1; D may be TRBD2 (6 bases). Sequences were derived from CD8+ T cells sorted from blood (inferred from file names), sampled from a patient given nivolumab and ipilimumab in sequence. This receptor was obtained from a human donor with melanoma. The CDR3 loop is CASSPEGLSTYNEQFF. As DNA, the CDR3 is TGTGCCAGCAGCCCGGAGGGCCTATCAACCTACAATGAGCAGTTCTTC.